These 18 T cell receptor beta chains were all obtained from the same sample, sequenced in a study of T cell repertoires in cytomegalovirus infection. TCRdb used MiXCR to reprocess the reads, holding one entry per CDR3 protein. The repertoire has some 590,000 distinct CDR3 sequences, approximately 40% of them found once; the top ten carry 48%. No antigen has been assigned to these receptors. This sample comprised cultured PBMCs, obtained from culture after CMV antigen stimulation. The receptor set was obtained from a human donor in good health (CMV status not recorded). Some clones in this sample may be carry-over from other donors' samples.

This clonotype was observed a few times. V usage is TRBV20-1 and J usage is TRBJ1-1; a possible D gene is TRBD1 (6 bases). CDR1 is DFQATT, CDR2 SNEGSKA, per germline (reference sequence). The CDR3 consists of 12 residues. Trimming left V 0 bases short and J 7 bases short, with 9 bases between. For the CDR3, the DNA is TGCAGTGCTAGAGACAGGGGTTTTGAAGCTTTCTTT. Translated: CSARDRGFEAFF.

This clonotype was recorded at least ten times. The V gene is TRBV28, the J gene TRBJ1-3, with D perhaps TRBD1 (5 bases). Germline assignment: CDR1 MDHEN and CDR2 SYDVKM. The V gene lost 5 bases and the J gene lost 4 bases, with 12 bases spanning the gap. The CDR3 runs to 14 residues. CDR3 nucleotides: TGTGCCAGCAGTATCCCTGGGGGGGGAAACACCATATATTTT. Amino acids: CASSIPGGGNTIYF.

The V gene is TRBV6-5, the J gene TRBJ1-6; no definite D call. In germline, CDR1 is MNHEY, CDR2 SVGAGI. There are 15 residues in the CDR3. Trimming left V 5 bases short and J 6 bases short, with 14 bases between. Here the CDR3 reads CASSLSWNGNSPLHF. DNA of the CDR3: TGTGCCAGCAGTCTCTCCTGGAACGGTAATTCACCCCTCCACTTT.

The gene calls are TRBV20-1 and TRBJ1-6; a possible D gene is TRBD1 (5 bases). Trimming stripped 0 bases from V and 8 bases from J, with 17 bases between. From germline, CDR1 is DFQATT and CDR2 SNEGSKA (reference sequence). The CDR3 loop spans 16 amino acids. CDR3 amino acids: CSARDGASPGDSPLHF. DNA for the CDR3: TGCAGTGCTAGAGATGGGGCTTCGCCCGGGGATTCACCCCTCCACTTT.

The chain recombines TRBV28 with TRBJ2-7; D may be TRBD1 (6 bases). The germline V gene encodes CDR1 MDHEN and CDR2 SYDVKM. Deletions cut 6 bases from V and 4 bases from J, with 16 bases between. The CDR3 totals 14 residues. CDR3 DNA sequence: TGTGCCAGCAGCGGGCAGGGGTATCGATACGAGCAGTACTTC. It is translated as CASSGQGYRYEQYF.

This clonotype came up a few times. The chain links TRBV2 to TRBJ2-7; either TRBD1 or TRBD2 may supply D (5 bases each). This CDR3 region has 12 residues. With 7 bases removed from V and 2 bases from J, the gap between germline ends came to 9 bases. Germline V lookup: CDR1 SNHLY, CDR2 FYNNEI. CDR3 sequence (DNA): TGTGCCAGCAAGGGGAGTCCCTACGAGCAGTACTTC. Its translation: CASKGSPYEQYF.

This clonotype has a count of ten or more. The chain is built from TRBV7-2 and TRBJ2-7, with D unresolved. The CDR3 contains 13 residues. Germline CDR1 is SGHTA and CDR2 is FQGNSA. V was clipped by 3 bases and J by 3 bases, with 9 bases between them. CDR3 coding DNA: TGTGCCAGCAGCTTCTTCAAAGGCTACGAGCAGTACTTC. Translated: CASSFFKGYEQYF.

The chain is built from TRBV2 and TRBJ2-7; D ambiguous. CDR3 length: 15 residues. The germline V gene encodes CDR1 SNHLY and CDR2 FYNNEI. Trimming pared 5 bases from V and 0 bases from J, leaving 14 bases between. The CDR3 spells CASSPSLVRSYEQYF. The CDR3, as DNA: TGTGCCAGCAGTCCCTCCCTAGTTCGCTCCTACGAGCAGTACTTC.

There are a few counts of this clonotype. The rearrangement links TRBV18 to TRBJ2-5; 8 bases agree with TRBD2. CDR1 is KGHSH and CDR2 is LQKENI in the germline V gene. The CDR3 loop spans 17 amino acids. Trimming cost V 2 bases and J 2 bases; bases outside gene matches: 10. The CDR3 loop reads CASSPSGAGVQQETQYF. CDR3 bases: TGTGCCAGCTCACCATCGGGAGCGGGGGTGCAACAAGAGACCCAGTACTTC.

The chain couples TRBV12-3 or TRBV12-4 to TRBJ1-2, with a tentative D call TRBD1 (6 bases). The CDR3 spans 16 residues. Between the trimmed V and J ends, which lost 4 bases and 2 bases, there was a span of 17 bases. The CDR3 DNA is TGTGCCAGCAGTTCTCACACAGGGTCGGTCAACTATGGCTACACCTTC. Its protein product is CASSSHTGSVNYGYTF.

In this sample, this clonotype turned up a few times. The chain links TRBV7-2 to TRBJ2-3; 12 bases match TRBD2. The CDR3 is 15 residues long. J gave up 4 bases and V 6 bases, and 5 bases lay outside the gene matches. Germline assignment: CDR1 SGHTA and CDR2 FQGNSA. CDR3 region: CASRMTSGSPDTQYF. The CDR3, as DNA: TGTGCCAGCAGAATGACTAGCGGGAGCCCAGATACGCAGTATTTT. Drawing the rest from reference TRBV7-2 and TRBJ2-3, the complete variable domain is GAGVSQSPSNKVTEKGKDVELRCDPISGHTALYWYRQSLGQGLEFLIYFQGNSAPDKSGLPSDRFSAERTGGSVSTLTIQRTQQEDSAVYLCASRMTSGSPDTQYFGPGTRLTVL.

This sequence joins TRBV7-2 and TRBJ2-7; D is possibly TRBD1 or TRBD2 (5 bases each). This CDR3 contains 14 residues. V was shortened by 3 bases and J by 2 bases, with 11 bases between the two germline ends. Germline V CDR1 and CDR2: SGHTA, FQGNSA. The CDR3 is CASSFSRDPYEQYF. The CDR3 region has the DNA TGTGCCAGCAGCTTCTCCCGGGACCCCTACGAGCAGTACTTC.

CDR3 bases: TGCGCCAGCAGCTCCGACACACTCTCTGGGGCCAACGTCCTGACTTTC. It is translated as CASSSDTLSGANVLTF. The V gene is TRBV5-1, the J gene TRBJ2-6; D not resolved. Germline loops: CDR1 SGHRS, CDR2 YFSETQ. V was pared by 3 bases and J by 0 bases, with 10 bases between. This CDR3 comprises 16 residues. Full variable domain (rest looked up from reference TRBV5-1 and TRBJ2-6): KAGVTQTPRYLIKTRGQQVTLSCSPISGHRSVSWYQQTPGQGLQFLFEYFSETQRNKGNFPGRFSGRQFSNSRSEMNVSTLELGDSALYLCASSSDTLSGANVLTFGAGSRLTVL.

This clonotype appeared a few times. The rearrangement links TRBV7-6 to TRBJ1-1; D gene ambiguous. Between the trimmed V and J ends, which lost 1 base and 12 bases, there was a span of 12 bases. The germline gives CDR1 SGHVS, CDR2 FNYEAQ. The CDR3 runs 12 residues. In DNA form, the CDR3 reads TGTGCCAGCAGCTTAGGGAACCAAAGCCCTTTCTTT. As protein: CASSLGNQSPFF.

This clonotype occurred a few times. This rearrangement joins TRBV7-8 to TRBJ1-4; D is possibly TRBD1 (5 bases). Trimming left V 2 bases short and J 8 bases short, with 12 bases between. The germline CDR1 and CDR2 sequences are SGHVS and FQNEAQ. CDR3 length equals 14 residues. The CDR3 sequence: CASSLWDAGEKLFF. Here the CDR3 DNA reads TGTGCCAGCAGCTTATGGGACGCCGGCGAAAAACTGTTTTTT.

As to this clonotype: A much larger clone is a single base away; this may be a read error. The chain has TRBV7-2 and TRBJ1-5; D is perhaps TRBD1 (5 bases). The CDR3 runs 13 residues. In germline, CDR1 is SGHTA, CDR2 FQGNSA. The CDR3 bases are TGTGTCAGCAGCTTAGGGGTATTTCAGCCCCAGCATTTT. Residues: CVSSLGVFQPQHF.

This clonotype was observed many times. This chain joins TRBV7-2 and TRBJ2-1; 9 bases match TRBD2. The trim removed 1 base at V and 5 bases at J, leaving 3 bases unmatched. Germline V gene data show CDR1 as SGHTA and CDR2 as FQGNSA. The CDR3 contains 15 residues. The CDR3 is CASSLVLAGNNEQFF. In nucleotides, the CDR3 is TGTGCCAGCAGCTTAGTTCTAGCGGGAAACAATGAGCAGTTCTTC. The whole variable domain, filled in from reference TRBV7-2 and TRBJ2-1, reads GAGVSQSPSNKVTEKGKDVELRCDPISGHTALYWYRQSLGQGLEFLIYFQGNSAPDKSGLPSDRFSAERTGGSVSTLTIQRTQQEDSAVYLCASSLVLAGNNEQFFGPGTRLTVL.

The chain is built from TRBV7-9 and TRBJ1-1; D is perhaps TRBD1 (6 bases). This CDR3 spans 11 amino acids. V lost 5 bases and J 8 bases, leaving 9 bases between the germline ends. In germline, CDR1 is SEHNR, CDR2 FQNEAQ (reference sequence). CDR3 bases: TGTGCCAGCAGCACTGGACAGGAAGCTTTCTTT. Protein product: CASSTGQEAFF.